This T cell receptor beta chain derives from a study of shared T cell receptors in the human thymus. This CDR3 contains 15 residues. CDR1 is MNHEY and CDR2 is SVGAGI in the germline V gene. Between the trimmed V and J ends, which lost 5 bases and 1 base, there was a span of 11 bases. Clones were sequenced by immunoSEQ multiplex PCR, and TCRdb holds only the in-frame ones, with some missing. The table records hundreds of thousands of clones, more than 70% of them present only once. These sequences were also reported in another study, on human thymus T cells. According to that study: Thymic samples were excised during corrective heart operations.

Sequenced sample: thymocytes. The clonotype comes from a boy under two years old with a congenital heart defect. V gene TRBV6-5 combines with J gene TRBJ2-2, with D possibly being TRBD1 (6 bases). CDR3 amino acids: CASSPTDRNTGELFF. The CDR3 nucleotides are TGTGCCAGCAGTCCGACGGACAGGAACACCGGGGAGCTGTTTTTT.